Shown below are 10 T cell receptor beta chains from a single sample sequenced in a study of OX40 agonist ivuxolimab in advanced cancers. Method: immunoSEQ multiplex PCR; TCRdb's copy keeps in-frame clones and lacks some. The table includes roughly 63,000 clones, 86% detected once. The sample here was CD4+ or CD8+ T cells sorted from blood, taken in a trial of the OX40 agonist ivuxolimab. The receptors were gathered from an adult with an advanced solid tumor such as melanoma, head and neck, liver or kidney cancer.

The rearrangement joins TRBV14 to TRBJ2-3, with D perhaps matching TRBD1 (6 bases). CDR3 length: 15 residues. CDR1 and CDR2 (germline): SGHDN, FVKESK. Deletions cut 6 bases from V and 0 bases from J, with 13 bases between. The CDR3 DNA is TGTGCCAGCAGAGCGGACAGAACAAGCACAGATACGCAGTATTTT. The encoded protein is CASRADRTSTDTQYF.

The V call is TRBV27, the J call TRBJ2-1, with D perhaps TRBD1 (6 bases). V gave up 6 bases and J gave up 4 bases, with 16 bases separating them. The CDR3 length is 15 residues. Germline CDR1 is MNHEY and CDR2 is SMNVEV (reference sequence). The chain's CDR3 is CASRPGQTLYNEQFF. CDR3 in DNA: TGTGCCAGCAGGCCTGGACAGACCTTATACAATGAGCAGTTCTTC.

The genes are TRBV10-3 and TRBJ1-2, with 10 bases fitting TRBD1. The V gene's germline CDR1 is ENHRY and CDR2 SYGVKD. V was clipped by 2 bases and J by 6 bases; unmatched bases: 18. CDR3 length: 19 amino acids. The CDR3 DNA reads TGTGCCATCAGTGAGAGACGGGGGGGACAGGGGAGAAGTAGGGATGGCTACACCTTC. Its protein product is CAISERRGGQGRSRDGYTF.

The sample holds one count of this clone. This chain connects TRBV18 to TRBJ2-3; tentatively, D is TRBD1 or TRBD2 (7 bases each). Trimming shortened V by 3 bases and J by 1 base, and 14 bases separated the two germline ends. This CDR3 spans 16 amino acids. Germline loops: CDR1 KGHSH, CDR2 LQKENI. DNA for the CDR3: TGTGCCAGCTCACCCCTAAGCGGGACAGGCACAGATACGCAGTATTTT. This codes for CASSPLSGTGTDTQYF.

This chain uses TRBV27 with TRBJ2-5; no definite D call. Germline assignment: CDR1 MNHEY and CDR2 SMNVEV (reference sequence). With 8 bases removed from V and 1 base from J, the gap between germline ends came to 11 bases. This CDR3 is 13 amino acids long. The CDR3 DNA sequence: TGTGCCAGCGGAAGATCGGCCCAAGAGACCCAGTACTTC. Translation: CASGRSAQETQYF.

The rearrangement links TRBV5-1 to TRBJ1-3; D gene uncertain. V was clipped by 1 base and J by 0 bases, with 8 bases between them. Germline-derived CDR1 and CDR2 are SGHRS and YFSETQ. This CDR3 region has 15 residues. The CDR3 reads CASSLLGNSGNTIYF. CDR3 DNA: TGCGCCAGCAGCTTGCTGGGGAACTCTGGAAACACCATATATTTT.

The CDR3 here is CASSANGASYEQYF. For the CDR3, the DNA is TGCGCCAGCAGCGCAAACGGGGCTTCCTACGAGCAGTACTTC. The chain has TRBV5-1 and TRBJ2-7; TRBD1 or TRBD2 may be the D gene (5 bases each). From germline, CDR1 is SGHRS and CDR2 YFSETQ. The CDR3 runs 14 residues. Trimming removed 4 bases at V and 1 base at J, with 12 bases between. The whole variable domain, remainder taken from reference TRBV5-1 and TRBJ2-7, is KAGVTQTPRYLIKTRGQQVTLSCSPISGHRSVSWYQQTPGQGLQFLFEYFSETQRNKGNFPGRFSGRQFSNSRSEMNVSTLELGDSALYLCASSANGASYEQYFGPGTRLTVT.

The chain has TRBV28 and TRBJ1-4, with D possibly being TRBD1 (6 bases). Germline lookup yields CDR1 MDHEN and CDR2 SYDVKM. The CDR3 extends over 14 amino acids. V gave up 1 base and J gave up 8 bases, with 11 bases separating them. The chain's CDR3 is CASSLSGGGEKLFF. CDR3 DNA sequence: TGTGCCAGCAGTTTATCGGGGGGCGGAGAAAAACTGTTTTTT.

The chain recombines TRBV5-1 with TRBJ1-2; D is undetermined. Trimming removed 0 bases from V and 8 bases from J, with 14 bases in between. The CDR3 consists of 14 residues. Germline CDR1 and CDR2: SGHRS and YFSETQ. CDR3 region: CASSLEPSVGGYTF. The CDR3 nucleotides are TGCGCCAGCAGCTTGGAACCGTCAGTTGGCGGCTACACCTTC.

The V call is TRBV6-6, the J call TRBJ1-3, with unresolved D. V lost 4 bases, J lost 2 bases, and 9 bases lay in between. CDR1 and CDR2 from the germline V gene are MNHNY and SVGAGI (reference sequence). The CDR3 runs 14 residues. For the CDR3, the DNA is TGTGCCAGCAGTTCGGGGAGGGCTGGAAACACCATATATTTT. Amino acid sequence: CASSSGRAGNTIYF.